The present T cell receptor beta chain was sequenced within a study of cytomegalovirus exposure and HLA in healthy donors. Turning to this clone: Its matching antigen is unknown.

Findings and limits, study-wide: A later analysis linked a missense DCLRE1C variant to TCR beta V- and J-gene trimming.

CDR1 is SNHLY and CDR2 is FYNNEI in the germline V gene. This CDR3 contains 16 residues. V shed 7 bases, J shed 3 bases, and the junction held 11 bases outside the gene matches. PCR was performed using 60 Vbeta and 13 Jbeta primers. The assay was immunoSEQ multiplex PCR, and TCRdb's table has in-frame clones only and misses some. The data contain 100,000 to 150,000 clones, approximately 73% of them singletons. The TCR originated in a man aged 55 to 69 in good health and CMV-seropositive. Sequencing was carried out using PBMCs. The chain couples TRBV2 to TRBJ2-2; 7 bases are a match to TRBD1. The CDR3 protein is CASTPTRGQDTGELFF. The CDR3 bases are TGTGCCAGCACCCCGACCCGTGGACAGGACACCGGGGAGCTGTTTTTT.